The 4 T cell receptor beta chains listed next were all sequenced from one sample in a study of shared T cell receptors in the human thymus (dated by TCRdb to the early 2020s). The library was obtained by the immunoSEQ multiplex PCR assay. In its TCRdb copy, this immuneACCESS table keeps in-frame sequences only and misses some clones. Where compared with another copy, unresolved V genes explain less than half of these, and the others have no known cause. Here the sample has approximately 490,000 clones; approximately 78% occur a single time. The ten largest clones capture about 0.012% of the sample. The data were also submitted as part of a second study, on human thymus T cells.

The sequencing input was thymocytes. The receptors were gathered from a boy under three years old with a congenital heart defect. Donor details come from another sample of the same person, matched by shared clones.

This sequence joins TRBV7-8 and TRBJ1-2; D is uncertain. Trimming cost V 3 bases and J 8 bases, with 10 bases left between them. Germline loops: CDR1 SGHVS, CDR2 FQNEAQ. The CDR3 runs to 12 residues. The CDR3 coding sequence is TGTGCCAGCAGCTTGGCCGGGAGAGGCTACACCTTC. It codes for CASSLAGRGYTF.

This clone was counted only a few times. The V and J genes are TRBV28 and TRBJ1-1; 8 nucleotides match TRBD1. Germline V CDR1 and CDR2: MDHEN, SYDVKM. V shed 6 bases, J shed 5 bases, and the junction held 11 bases outside the gene matches. The CDR3 is 15 amino acids. The CDR3 loop reads CASSQTGTGGTEAFF. CDR3 nucleotide sequence: TGTGCCAGCAGCCAGACGGGGACAGGTGGGACTGAAGCTTTCTTT.

This chain links TRBV6-5 with TRBJ1-2; TRBD1 aligns across 9 bases. Germline V gene lookup returns CDR1 MNHEY and CDR2 SVGAGI. The CDR3 extends over 14 amino acids. V trimming: 8 bases; J trimming: 2 bases; junction bases outside the gene matches: 6. CDR3 sequence (DNA): TGTGCCAGCCTTTGGGACAGGGCAAACTATGGCTACACCTTC. Its translation is CASLWDRANYGYTF.

The rearrangement uses TRBV27 and TRBJ2-7, with TRBD1 matching 8 bases. CDR3 length: 15 amino acids. The germline V gene has CDR1 MNHEY and CDR2 SMNVEV (reference sequence). With 5 bases clipped from V and 0 bases from J, the junction kept 6 bases outside the gene matches. CDR3 protein: CASSTETGDSYEQYF. As DNA, the CDR3 is TGTGCCAGCAGTACGGAGACAGGGGACTCCTACGAGCAGTACTTC.